A selection of T cell receptor beta chains follows, all from one sample in a study of regulatory T cells in long-lasting Graves disease. TCRdb redid the calling of the multiplex PCR reads with MiXCR, one entry per CDR3 protein. The profile shows approximately 400,000 distinct CDR3 sequences, around 21% of them singletons. The sequencing here drew on peripheral blood mononuclear cells (PBMCs), taken when the disease was refractory, from a patient treated with antithyroid drugs. The receptors originated from a female donor with Graves disease. Both conserved end residues are part of each CDR3. A D gene is named only where the DNA matches it firmly. The size field is filled for only some rows; it gives once, few, many or a size class.

j_call: TRBJ2-2
d_call: -
v_call: TRBV3-2
clone_size: -
cdr3_nt: TGTGCCAGCAGGCGGGATTGCACCGGGGAGCTGTTTTTT
cdr3_aa: CASRRDCTGELFF

j_call: TRBJ2-7
d_call: TRBD2
v_call: TRBV25-1
clone_size: few
cdr3_nt: TGTGCCAGCAGTGATATTCAAACCGGGGGGGGGAAGCAGTACTTC
cdr3_aa: CASSDIQTGGGKQYF

j_call: TRBJ1-5
d_call: -
v_call: TRBV19
clone_size: -
cdr3_nt: TGTGCCAGCGGGATGCAGGTTAGCAATCAGCCCCAGCATTTT
cdr3_aa: CASGMQVSNQPQHF

j_call: TRBJ2-5
d_call: -
v_call: TRBV13
clone_size: -
cdr3_nt: TGTGCCAGCAGCTCCCCCCCCCCCGGGCGGCAAGAGACCCAGTACTTC
cdr3_aa: CASSSPPPGRQETQYF

j_call: TRBJ1-5
d_call: TRBD1
v_call: TRBV19
clone_size: few
cdr3_nt: TGTGCCACCACGGGGCGGGGACAGAGGATTAATCAGCCCCAGCATTTT
cdr3_aa: CATTGRGQRINQPQHF

j_call: TRBJ2-5
d_call: TRBD1
v_call: TRBV19
clone_size: few
cdr3_nt: TGTGCCAGTTCCGGGACAGGGGATTTGGAGACCCAGTACTTC
cdr3_aa: CASSGTGDLETQYF

j_call: TRBJ2-7
d_call: -
v_call: TRBV6-2/TRBV6-3
clone_size: -
cdr3_nt: TGTGCCAGCAATCTACCAGAAACAGGGCGCTACGAGCAGTACTTC
cdr3_aa: CASNLPETGRYEQYF

j_call: TRBJ1-1
d_call: -
v_call: TRBV6-1
clone_size: -
cdr3_nt: TGTGCCAGCAGTCGTCCGGGGGGCGACACTGAAGCTTTCTTT
cdr3_aa: CASSRPGGDTEAFF

j_call: TRBJ2-1
d_call: TRBD2
v_call: TRBV7-2
clone_size: few
cdr3_nt: TGTGCCAGCAGCCCGCGGACTAGCGGGAGGCAGGATGAGCAGTTCTTC
cdr3_aa: CASSPRTSGRQDEQFF

j_call: TRBJ1-4
d_call: TRBD1
v_call: TRBV12-3/TRBV12-4
clone_size: many
cdr3_nt: TGTGCCAGCAGTCCGGGACAGGGGGAAAAACTGTTTTTT
cdr3_aa: CASSPGQGEKLFF

j_call: TRBJ2-7
d_call: -
v_call: TRBV20-1
clone_size: few
cdr3_nt: TGCAGTTTTCGGGCCGGGGTCTCCTACGAGCAGTACTTC
cdr3_aa: CSFRAGVSYEQYF

j_call: TRBJ2-5
d_call: TRBD1
v_call: TRBV5-4
clone_size: -
cdr3_nt: TGTGCCAGCAGCTTGAAAGGGACAGGGGGACAGACCCAGTACTTC
cdr3_aa: CASSLKGTGGQTQYF

j_call: TRBJ2-7
d_call: -
v_call: TRBV4-3
clone_size: few
cdr3_nt: TGTGCCAGCAGCCAAGCTTGGGACGCATACGAGCAGTACTTC
cdr3_aa: CASSQAWDAYEQYF

j_call: TRBJ2-5
d_call: -
v_call: TRBV6-2/TRBV6-3
clone_size: -
cdr3_nt: TGTGCCAGCAGTTACACAGCGGCTCAAGAGACCCAGTACTTC
cdr3_aa: CASSYTAAQETQYF

j_call: TRBJ2-5
d_call: TRBD2
v_call: TRBV7-2
clone_size: -
cdr3_nt: TGTGCCAGCAGCCCCCCGTTGGGGCGGGAGACCCAGTGCTTC
cdr3_aa: CASSPPLGRETQCF

j_call: TRBJ1-4
d_call: -
v_call: TRBV5-8
clone_size: -
cdr3_nt: TGTGCCAGCAGCCCCACCCGGGGAAGAGGGGCAGTTTATGAAAAACTGTTTTTT
cdr3_aa: CASSPTRGRGAVYEKLFF

j_call: TRBJ2-7
d_call: -
v_call: TRBV5-5
clone_size: few
cdr3_nt: TGTGCCAGCAGCTTGTTATTGTCAGATTCCTACGAGCAGTACTTC
cdr3_aa: CASSLLLSDSYEQYF

j_call: TRBJ1-2
d_call: TRBD1
v_call: TRBV27
clone_size: many
cdr3_nt: TGTGCCAGCAGTCCGGACAGGGTAACTGGCTACACCTTC
cdr3_aa: CASSPDRVTGYTF

j_call: TRBJ2-5
d_call: TRBD1
v_call: TRBV28
clone_size: -
cdr3_nt: TGTGCCAGCAGTTCCTACATTACAACAGGGGTGGATCGGGAGACCCAGTACTTC
cdr3_aa: CASSSYITTGVDRETQYF

j_call: TRBJ2-7
d_call: TRBD2
v_call: TRBV19
clone_size: -
cdr3_nt: TGTGCCAGTGGAACGGGAGGGTCCGAGCAGTACTTC
cdr3_aa: CASGTGGSEQYF

j_call: TRBJ2-3
d_call: TRBD1
v_call: TRBV5-1
clone_size: -
cdr3_nt: TGCGCCAGCAGCAGAGGGGACAGGGACACAGATACGCAGTATTTT
cdr3_aa: CASSRGDRDTDTQYF

j_call: TRBJ1-5
d_call: TRBD1
v_call: TRBV28
clone_size: -
cdr3_nt: TGTGCCGGAGGGGGGACAGGGGTCCAGCCCCAGCATTTT
cdr3_aa: CAGGGTGVQPQHF

j_call: TRBJ2-1
d_call: -
v_call: TRBV27
clone_size: few
cdr3_nt: TGTGCCAGCAGTCAATACAATGAGCAGTTCTTC
cdr3_aa: CASSQYNEQFF

j_call: TRBJ2-5
d_call: -
v_call: TRBV2
clone_size: many
cdr3_nt: TGTGCCAGTAGTCGAGACAGGAGACTAGCAGCCCAAGAGACCCAGTACTTC
cdr3_aa: CASSRDRRLAAQETQYF

j_call: TRBJ1-6
d_call: -
v_call: TRBV13
clone_size: -
cdr3_nt: TGTGCCAGCCGCTTGGGGGCGACAGGCTCTTTTGAGAGCGGCGCGGCACCCCACTTT
cdr3_aa: CASRLGATGSFESGAAPHF

j_call: TRBJ2-7
d_call: TRBD1
v_call: TRBV12-3/TRBV12-4
clone_size: -
cdr3_nt: TGTGCCAGCAGCGCCGACAGGGGGCACGACGAGCAGTACTTC
cdr3_aa: CASSADRGHDEQYF

j_call: TRBJ1-5
d_call: -
v_call: TRBV2
clone_size: many
cdr3_nt: TGTGCCAGCAGTGTAGATCAGATCAATCAGCCCCAGCATTTT
cdr3_aa: CASSVDQINQPQHF

j_call: TRBJ2-3
d_call: TRBD2
v_call: TRBV7-2
clone_size: once
cdr3_nt: TGTGCCAGCAGCTCCCTAGCGGGAGTCGCAGATACGCAGTATTTT
cdr3_aa: CASSSLAGVADTQYF

j_call: TRBJ1-4
d_call: TRBD1
v_call: TRBV19
clone_size: few
cdr3_nt: TGTGCCAGTAGTATTCCGTCCGGGACAGGGGGCGCGTCCCTTAATGAAAAACTGTTTTTT
cdr3_aa: CASSIPSGTGGASLNEKLFF

j_call: TRBJ1-1
d_call: -
v_call: TRBV19
clone_size: many
cdr3_nt: TGTGCCAGTAGTGCCCGCCGGGACGTGAACACTGAAGCTTTCTTT
cdr3_aa: CASSARRDVNTEAFF

j_call: TRBJ1-1
d_call: -
v_call: TRBV19
clone_size: -
cdr3_nt: TGTGCCAGTACGACAGTCATGAACACTGAAGCTTTCTTT
cdr3_aa: CASTTVMNTEAFF

j_call: TRBJ1-2
d_call: -
v_call: TRBV4-1
clone_size: -
cdr3_nt: TGCGCCAGCAGCCAAGTGCAGGGAAATTTTCGTGGCTACACCTTC
cdr3_aa: CASSQVQGNFRGYTF

j_call: TRBJ2-7
d_call: TRBD1
v_call: TRBV13
clone_size: few
cdr3_nt: TGTGCCAGCAGCCCTACAGGGGTTAGCTACGAGCAGTACTTC
cdr3_aa: CASSPTGVSYEQYF

j_call: TRBJ1-3
d_call: -
v_call: TRBV19
clone_size: -
cdr3_nt: TGTGCCAGTAGTATGGGTGAGACCTCTGGAAACACCATATATTTT
cdr3_aa: CASSMGETSGNTIYF

j_call: TRBJ1-1
d_call: -
v_call: TRBV27
clone_size: many
cdr3_nt: TGTGCCAGCAGTTTATCTGGGTCGGTGGGGAACACTGAAGCTTTCTTT
cdr3_aa: CASSLSGSVGNTEAFF

j_call: TRBJ2-2
d_call: -
v_call: TRBV6-5
clone_size: few
cdr3_nt: TGTGCCAGCAGTTACCATGTGGGCGGGGAGCTGTTTTTT
cdr3_aa: CASSYHVGGELFF

j_call: TRBJ2-2
d_call: TRBD2
v_call: TRBV6-2/TRBV6-3
clone_size: -
cdr3_nt: TGTGCCAGCAGTTACTCGAGTTCTAGCGGGAGGTCTTCCGGGGAGCTGTTTTTT
cdr3_aa: CASSYSSSSGRSSGELFF

j_call: TRBJ1-1
d_call: -
v_call: TRBV29-1
clone_size: -
cdr3_nt: TGCAGCGCTAGAGACACCCCGTTCGCTGAAGCTTTCTTT
cdr3_aa: CSARDTPFAEAFF

j_call: TRBJ2-2
d_call: -
v_call: TRBV10-3
clone_size: -
cdr3_nt: TGTGCCATCAGTGCAAGCGGATTCACCGGGGAGCTGTTTTTT
cdr3_aa: CAISASGFTGELFF

j_call: TRBJ2-7
d_call: -
v_call: TRBV18
clone_size: few
cdr3_nt: TGTGCCAGCTCAACCTCGGGCTTTAATGGCGAGCAGTACTTC
cdr3_aa: CASSTSGFNGEQYF

j_call: TRBJ1-2
d_call: -
v_call: TRBV30
clone_size: many
cdr3_nt: TGTGCCTGCACCCGGGGGGGCTACACCTTC
cdr3_aa: CACTRGGYTF

j_call: TRBJ1-2
d_call: TRBD1
v_call: TRBV29-1
clone_size: -
cdr3_nt: TGCAGCGCGGACCGGACAGGGGGCGCGTTTGGCTACACCTTC
cdr3_aa: CSADRTGGAFGYTF

j_call: TRBJ1-4
d_call: -
v_call: TRBV18
clone_size: many
cdr3_nt: TGTGCCAGCTCGCCAGGGTCTGGGAGTGAAAAACTGTTTTTT
cdr3_aa: CASSPGSGSEKLFF

j_call: TRBJ2-7
d_call: TRBD2
v_call: TRBV5-5
clone_size: -
cdr3_nt: TGTGCCAGCATCGCAGCGGGATCCTACGAGCAGTACTTC
cdr3_aa: CASIAAGSYEQYF

j_call: TRBJ1-1
d_call: -
v_call: TRBV28
clone_size: many
cdr3_nt: TGTGCCAGCAGTTCAGTGGGGGCGACATGGACTGAAGCTTTCTTT
cdr3_aa: CASSSVGATWTEAFF

j_call: TRBJ2-7
d_call: TRBD2
v_call: TRBV27
clone_size: -
cdr3_nt: TGTGCCAGCAGTTTAAAAGGCAATTTCGGCGGGAGCTCCTACGAGCAGTACTTC
cdr3_aa: CASSLKGNFGGSSYEQYF

j_call: TRBJ1-1
d_call: -
v_call: TRBV2
clone_size: many
cdr3_nt: TGTGCCAGCAGTGAAACTCCTGGGTACACTGAAGCTTTCTTT
cdr3_aa: CASSETPGYTEAFF

j_call: TRBJ2-3
d_call: -
v_call: TRBV7-2
clone_size: -
cdr3_nt: TGTGCCAGCAGCTTACCGGCAGGGAGCACAGATACGCAGTATTTT
cdr3_aa: CASSLPAGSTDTQYF

j_call: TRBJ1-1
d_call: -
v_call: TRBV27
clone_size: many
cdr3_nt: TGTGCCAGCAGTTTCGGGGCTGAAGCTTTCTTT
cdr3_aa: CASSFGAEAFF

j_call: TRBJ2-3
d_call: -
v_call: TRBV20-1
clone_size: -
cdr3_nt: TGCAGTGCTAGTTCGGGACGGCCCACAGATACGCAGTATTTT
cdr3_aa: CSASSGRPTDTQYF

j_call: TRBJ1-2
d_call: TRBD1
v_call: TRBV29-1
clone_size: few
cdr3_nt: TGCAGCGTTGATTCGATCGGGACAGGGCATGGCTACACCTTC
cdr3_aa: CSVDSIGTGHGYTF